Below, one T cell receptor beta chain is given with its context. Its antigen remains unknown. The data are from a study of cytomegalovirus exposure and HLA in healthy donors. The PCR ran on 60 Vbeta and 13 Jbeta primers. The method was immunoSEQ multiplex PCR; TCRdb's version includes in-frame clones alone and lacks a portion of them. The sample lists 35,000 to 45,000 clones, approximately 57% occurring once. Study results and limitations: Within a later analysis, the majority of CMV-associated TCR beta chains appeared HLA-restricted.

Unmatched junction bases numbered 17, after V lost 1 base and J lost 7 bases. CDR1 and CDR2 (germline): MNHEY, SMNVEV (reference sequence). The CDR3 runs to 18 residues. This receptor was obtained from a man aged 55 to 69 in good health and CMV-seropositive. Input material: PBMCs. This chain links TRBV27 with TRBJ1-2, with 8 positions matching TRBD1. The CDR3 reads CASSLYQGNRGFGSGYTF. The CDR3 nucleotides are TGTGCCAGCAGTTTATACCAGGGGAACAGGGGGTTTGGATCTGGCTACACCTTC.